This is a list of T cell receptor beta chains from one sample in a study of cytomegalovirus exposure and HLA in healthy donors. Only in-frame clones appear in the TCRdb table, and some are missing; sequencing was by immunoSEQ multiplex PCR. The table shows fewer than 350,000 clones, with roughly 90% occurring only once. Sequencing input: PBMCs. Source of these receptors: a woman between 18 and 29 years old in good health and CMV-seronegative. Each CDR3 is given with its conserved first and last residue. The D gene is left open where the match is weak. Size is stated for part of the rows, as once, few or many counts, or as a class when the clone is expanded.

V gene	J gene	D gene	CDR3 length	clone size	CDR3 DNA	CDR3 protein
TRBV30	TRBJ2-1	TRBD1	14	-	TGTGCCTGGAGTGTTTGGACAGGGAGGAATGAGCAGTTCTTC	CAWSVWTGRNEQFF
TRBV27	TRBJ1-1	TRBD1	15	-	TGTGCCAGCAGTCCCGGGACAGGGCGTAGGACTGAAGCTTTCTTT	CASSPGTGRRTEAFF
TRBV6-6	TRBJ1-1	-	15	-	TGTGCCAGCAGTTACAGACAGGTTTCAGACACTGAAGCTTTCTTT	CASSYRQVSDTEAFF
TRBV6-1	TRBJ1-1	-	12	-	TGTGCCAGCAGTGAGAGGGCGGTTAAAGCTTTCTTT	CASSERAVKAFF
TRBV27	TRBJ1-1	TRBD1	18	-	TGTGCCAGCAGTTTATCTTCGGGACAGGGGGCCGGGAACACTGAAGCTTTCTTT	CASSLSSGQGAGNTEAFF
TRBV7-8	TRBJ1-1	-	15	-	TGTGCCAGCAGCACTCGACAGCTGGTGGGCACTGAAGCTTTCTTT	CASSTRQLVGTEAFF
TRBV4-1	TRBJ1-6	TRBD1	15	-	TGCGCCAGCAGCCAAGGACAGGGGGCTAATTCACCCCTCCACTTT	CASSQGQGANSPLHF
TRBV19	TRBJ2-7	TRBD1	13	-	TGTGCCAGTAGCAGGGACAGCACCTACGAGCAGTACTTC	CASSRDSTYEQYF
TRBV5-6	TRBJ1-2	-	16	-	TGTGCCAGCAGCCTGGGCGGGACCGCCCTCCGAGGAGGCTACACCTTC	CASSLGGTALRGGYTF
TRBV4-2	TRBJ2-7	TRBD2	17	-	TGTGCCAGCAGCCAAGGGGACCAAACGGGACTAGTTAACGAGCAGTACTTC	CASSQGDQTGLVNEQYF
TRBV10-2	TRBJ2-7	TRBD1	14	-	TGCGCCAGCAAAGAGACAGGGGAGAAGTACGAGCAGTACTTC	CASKETGEKYEQYF
TRBV5-1	TRBJ2-2	TRBD1	15	-	TGCGCCAGCAGCCCGGGACAGGCGGCCACCGGGGAGCTGTTTTTT	CASSPGQAATGELFF
TRBV18	TRBJ1-5	TRBD1	13	-	TGTGCCAGCTCACCCGACAGGGGACAGCCCCAGCATTTT	CASSPDRGQPQHF
TRBV5-4	TRBJ2-3	-	14	few	TGTGCCAGCAGCCCCCTCCCTACCACAGATACGCAGTATTTT	CASSPLPTTDTQYF
TRBV29-1	TRBJ1-2	-	11	-	TGCAGCGTGAGTCCTAACTATGGCTACACCTTC	CSVSPNYGYTF
TRBV28	TRBJ2-5	TRBD1	15	-	TGTGCCAGCAGCCCCGTGGACAGGGACCAAGAGACCCAGTACTTC	CASSPVDRDQETQYF
TRBV28	TRBJ2-2	-	13	-	TGTGCCAGCAATCCGCAGAGCGCCGGGGAGCTGTTTTTT	CASNPQSAGELFF
TRBV7-2	TRBJ2-3	TRBD2	13	once	TGTGCCAGCAGCTCAACCGGGACTAGACTGCTGTATTTT	CASSSTGTRLLYF
TRBV28	TRBJ2-7	-	13	-	TGTGCCAGCACCCGACAGGACAGCTACGAGCAGTACTTC	CASTRQDSYEQYF
TRBV5-4	TRBJ2-5	-	16	-	TGTGCCAGCAGCATCACACGGGGTTGGGGTCAAGAGACCCAGTACTTC	CASSITRGWGQETQYF
TRBV27	TRBJ2-1	TRBD2	16	-	TGTGCCAGCACTGCCGGGGGGGGAGGGCCCTACAATGAGCAGTTCTTC	CASTAGGGGPYNEQFF
TRBV9	TRBJ2-1	TRBD2	15	-	TGTGCCAGCAGCGTGGAGGGACTAGGTCGTCATGAGCAGTTCTTC	CASSVEGLGRHEQFF
TRBV5-4	TRBJ1-2	-	14	-	TGTGCCAGCAGCTTGAAGCTACCCACCTATGGCTACACCTTC	CASSLKLPTYGYTF
TRBV5-1	TRBJ2-1	TRBD1	14	-	TGCGCCAGCAGCTCGGGGACAGGCCACAATGAGCAGTTCTTC	CASSSGTGHNEQFF
TRBV4-1	TRBJ1-2	-	13	few	TGCGCCAGCAGCCAAGAGGGAGGCTATGGCTACACCTTC	CASSQEGGYGYTF
TRBV11-1	TRBJ1-1	-	12	-	TGTGCCAGCAGCTTAACAGGGCTTGAAGCTTTCTTT	CASSLTGLEAFF
TRBV28	TRBJ2-7	TRBD2	13	-	TGTGCCAGCAGTTTGCTCGGGAGGAACGAGCAGTACTTC	CASSLLGRNEQYF
TRBV5-1	TRBJ2-7	-	16	-	TGCGCCAGCAGCCTTGGAGTGGGCGGGATGACGGGTGAGCAGTACTTC	CASSLGVGGMTGEQYF
TRBV28	TRBJ1-2	-	13	few	TGTGCCAGCAGTTTGGACTACTCCTATGGCTACACCTTC	CASSLDYSYGYTF
TRBV6-1	TRBJ1-5	TRBD1	17	once	TGTGCCAGCAGTGAAGCCCCGTGGGGACAGGACGATCAGCCCCAGCATTTT	CASSEAPWGQDDQPQHF
TRBV14	TRBJ2-5	TRBD1	16	-	TGTGCCAGCAGCCCGAAGAAATGGACAGGGCGAGAGACCCAGTACTTC	CASSPKKWTGRETQYF
TRBV5-4	TRBJ2-7	-	14	-	TGTGCCAGCAGCTCCTCTGAGGCCTACTACGAGCAGTACTTC	CASSSSEAYYEQYF
TRBV14	TRBJ1-1	-	15	-	TGTGCCAGCAGCCAAGGGAGGGAGATGAACACTGAAGCTTTCTTT	CASSQGREMNTEAFF
TRBV18	TRBJ2-1	-	14	once	TGTGCCAGCTCACCGAAGAGGGAGCACAATGAGCAGTTCTTC	CASSPKREHNEQFF
TRBV4-1	TRBJ2-5	-	15	once	TGCGCCAGCAGCCAAGATTTGGGGGGGGCCTCGACCCAGTACTTC	CASSQDLGGASTQYF
TRBV27	TRBJ1-2	-	12	-	TGTGCCAGCAGTCCCAGGGGTGCTGGCTACACCTTC	CASSPRGAGYTF
TRBV11-3	TRBJ2-3	TRBD2	16	once	TGTGCCAGCAGCTTAGAGACTAGCGGGAGAGGAAATACGCAGTATTTT	CASSLETSGRGNTQYF
TRBV4-3	TRBJ1-2	-	15	-	TGCGCCAGCAGCCAAGAAGCCAGGGGTGACTATGGCTACACCTTC	CASSQEARGDYGYTF
TRBV28	TRBJ1-1	-	11	once	TGTGCCAGCAGTCGGGGGGCGCGAGCTTTCTTT	CASSRGARAFF
TRBV30	TRBJ1-1	-	12	-	TGTGCCTGGAGTTTTGGAGACACTGAAGCTTTCTTT	CAWSFGDTEAFF
TRBV5-1	TRBJ2-7	TRBD2	15	-	TGCGCCAGCAGTTACGGGACTAGCGGGACTTACGAGCAGTACTTC	CASSYGTSGTYEQYF
TRBV2	TRBJ1-5	-	14	-	TGTGCCAGCAGGATCTCGACTAACTATCAGCCCCAGCATTTT	CASRISTNYQPQHF
TRBV11-2	TRBJ1-2	-	13	-	TGTGCCAGCAGCTTATACAGTCTCTATGGCTACACCTTC	CASSLYSLYGYTF
TRBV28	TRBJ2-3	-	12	-	TGTGCCAGCAGGGGCCCAGGAGATACGCAGTATTTT	CASRGPGDTQYF
TRBV9	TRBJ1-4	-	15	once	TGTGCCAGCAGCGCGATTACAGGGAGGGGTGAAAAACTGTTTTTT	CASSAITGRGEKLFF